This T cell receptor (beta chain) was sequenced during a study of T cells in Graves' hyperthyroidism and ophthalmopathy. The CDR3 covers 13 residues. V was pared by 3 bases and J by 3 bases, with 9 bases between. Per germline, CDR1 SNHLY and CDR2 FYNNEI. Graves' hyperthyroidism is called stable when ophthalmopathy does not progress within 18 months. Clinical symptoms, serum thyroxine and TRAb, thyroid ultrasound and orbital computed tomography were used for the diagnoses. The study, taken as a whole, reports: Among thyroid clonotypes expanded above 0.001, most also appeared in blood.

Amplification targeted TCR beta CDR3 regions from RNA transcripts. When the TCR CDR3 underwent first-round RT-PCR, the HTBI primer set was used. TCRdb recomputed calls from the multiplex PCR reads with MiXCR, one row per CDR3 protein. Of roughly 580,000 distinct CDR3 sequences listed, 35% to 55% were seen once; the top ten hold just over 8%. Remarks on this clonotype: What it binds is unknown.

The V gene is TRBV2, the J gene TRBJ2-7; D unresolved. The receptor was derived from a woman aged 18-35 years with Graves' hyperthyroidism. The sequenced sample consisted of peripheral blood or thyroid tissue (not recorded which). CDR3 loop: CASSDRRFYEQYF. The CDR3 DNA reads TGTGCCAGCAGTGACAGAAGGTTCTACGAGCAGTACTTC. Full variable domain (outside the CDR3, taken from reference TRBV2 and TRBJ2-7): EPEVTQTPSHQVTQMGQEVILRCVPISNHLYFYWYRQILGQKVEFLVSFYNNEISEKSEIFDDQFSVERPDGSNFTLKIRSTKLEDSAMYFCASSDRRFYEQYFGPGTRLTVT.